These 10 T cell receptor beta chains share one sample of origin, sequenced in a study of T cells after posttransplantation cyclophosphamide. Profiling relied on immunoSEQ multiplex PCR, and the TCRdb table lists in-frame clones only, not all of them. There are about 43,000 clones in the sample; 90% occur only once, and under 3% lies in the top ten. Cyclophosphamide on days +3 and +4 followed busulfan-fludarabine conditioning and a marrow graft. The sample was PBMCs, taken roughly 59 days after allogeneic stem cell transplant with posttransplant cyclophosphamide. The receptor set was obtained from a male patient between 60 and 69 years old who received an allogeneic stem cell transplant from a related donor and was CMV-positive. T cells may partly derive from the graft donor.

CDR3 in amino acids: CASSLTGGGSYNEQFF. CDR3 bases: TGTGCCAGCAGCTTAACAGGGGGCGGCTCCTACAATGAGCAGTTCTTC. The V gene is TRBV5-5, the J gene TRBJ2-1; 9 nucleotides agree with TRBD1. The CDR3 extends over 16 amino acids. Per germline, CDR1 SGHKS and CDR2 YYEKEE (reference sequence). Unmatched junction bases numbered 3, after V lost 2 bases and J lost 0 bases.

The chain employs TRBV6-6 and TRBJ1-6; perhaps TRBD1 as D (5 bases). CDR1 is MNHNY and CDR2 is SVGAGI in the germline V gene (reference sequence). The V end lost 7 bases, the J end lost 7 bases, and 14 bases lay between the germline ends. This CDR3 has 14 residues. CDR3 coding DNA: TGTGCCAGCACCTTCGAGACAGAGAATTCACCCCTCCACTTT. Protein product: CASTFETENSPLHF.

This clone was recorded only once. The CDR3 DNA sequence: TGTGCCAGCAGTGAAAATCGGGGGACAGCTAACTATGGCTACACCTTC. It translates to CASSENRGTANYGYTF. This rearrangement joins TRBV6-1 to TRBJ1-2; 7 nucleotides match TRBD1. The CDR3 spans 16 residues. Germline lookup yields CDR1 MNHNS and CDR2 SASEGT. The V gene end was trimmed by 2 bases and the J gene end by 0 bases; junction bases not matched to a gene: 6.

The chain employs TRBV6-5 and TRBJ1-5; a possible D gene is TRBD1 (6 bases). With 4 bases removed from V and 3 bases from J, the gap between germline ends came to 13 bases. The length of the CDR3 is 15 residues. Germline lookup yields CDR1 MNHEY and CDR2 SVGAGI. CDR3 residues: CASSSQGRINQPQHF. CDR3 nucleotide sequence: TGTGCCAGCAGTTCCCAGGGGCGAATCAATCAGCCCCAGCATTTT.

This chain joins TRBV6-6 and TRBJ1-1, with a tentative D call TRBD1 (6 bases). CDR1 MNHNY and CDR2 SVGAGI come from the germline V gene (reference sequence). This CDR3 is 12 amino acids long. V was clipped by 2 bases and J by 5 bases, with 6 bases between them. CDR3 in amino acids: CASSYGQTEAFF. DNA for the CDR3: TGTGCCAGCAGTTACGGACAGACTGAAGCTTTCTTT.

This rearrangement joins TRBV7-2 to TRBJ2-5, with 10 positions matching TRBD1. From germline, CDR1 is SGHTA and CDR2 FQGNSA. The CDR3 is made up of 15 amino acids. Trimming removed 5 bases from V and 11 bases from J; junction bases left unmatched: 14. The CDR3 coding sequence is TGTGCCAGCAGCCTCGACAGGGGGCGATTTGGGGAGCAGTACTTC. Its protein is CASSLDRGRFGEQYF. The whole variable domain, remainder taken from reference TRBV7-2 and TRBJ2-5, is GAGVSQSPSNKVTEKGKDVELRCDPISGHTALYWYRQSLGQGLEFLIYFQGNSAPDKSGLPSDRFSAERTGGSVSTLTIQRTQQEDSAVYLCASSLDRGRFGEQYFGPGTRLLVL.

The V gene is TRBV6-5, the J gene TRBJ1-4; D gene uncertain. Looked up from germline, CDR1 is MNHEY and CDR2 is SVGAGI. Trimming took off 6 bases at V and 3 bases at J, with 8 bases between the two ends. There are 13 residues in the CDR3. The CDR3 here is CASRVSANEKLFF. In DNA, the CDR3 is TGTGCCAGCAGGGTCTCGGCTAATGAAAAACTGTTTTTT.

This chain uses TRBV5-5 with TRBJ1-6, with a tentative D call TRBD1 (6 bases). V was cut by 2 bases and J by 8 bases, with 14 bases left in between. The CDR3 is made up of 15 amino acids. Germline CDR1 and CDR2: SGHKS and YYEKEE (reference sequence). Here the CDR3 reads CASSFSQGTDSPLHF. Here the CDR3 DNA reads TGTGCCAGCAGCTTCTCCCAGGGGACCGATTCACCCCTCCACTTT.

V usage is TRBV5-4 and J usage is TRBJ1-2; D perhaps matches TRBD1 (6 bases). This CDR3 comprises 13 residues. With 6 bases removed from V and 5 bases from J, the gap between germline ends came to 14 bases. The V gene's germline CDR1 is SGHNT and CDR2 YYREEE (reference sequence). The CDR3 protein is CASKGGGEYGYTF. CDR3 DNA: TGTGCCAGCAAGGGAGGGGGGGAATATGGCTACACCTTC.

The CDR3: CAWSARQGGMNTEAFF. For the CDR3, the DNA is TGTGCCTGGAGTGCTAGACAGGGTGGGATGAACACTGAAGCTTTCTTT. The chain is built from TRBV30 and TRBJ1-1; 7 nucleotides agree with TRBD1. The CDR3 contains 16 residues. The junction had 8 bases not matched to a gene; V was cut back by 1 base and J by 0 bases. In germline, CDR1 is GTSNPN, CDR2 SVGIG (reference sequence).